The next 17 T cell receptor beta chains were all read from a single sample in a study of shared clonotypes between healthy human individuals. Clones were read by immunoSEQ multiplex PCR, and TCRdb kept only the in-frame ones, dropping some. The table shows 2 million to 2.5 million clones, with just under 95% occurring only once. Positively selected for CCR7, the CD45RO-negative cells used as naive CD8 cells excluded terminally differentiated effector memory CD45RA+ cells. Sequenced input: naive CD8+ T cells sorted from blood. Receptor source: a man between 18 and 29 years old in good health.

The chain combines TRBV4-1 with TRBJ2-5; the match to TRBD2 covers 9 bases. V shed 1 base and J 2 bases; nucleotides not matched to a gene: 8. Germline values: CDR1 MGHRA, CDR2 YSYEKL. This CDR3 has 17 residues. For the CDR3, the DNA is TGCGCCAGCAGCCAAGGGAGACTAGCGGAGACACAAGAGACCCAGTACTTC. This sequence encodes CASSQGRLAETQETQYF.

This chain joins TRBV2 and TRBJ2-1; maybe TRBD1 (6 bases). V dropped 4 bases and J dropped 8 bases, with 15 bases sitting between them. Germline V lookup: CDR1 SNHLY, CDR2 FYNNEI. The CDR3 consists of 14 residues. The DNA for the CDR3 is TGTGCCAGCAGTGGGACAGCGCGTTTGGATGAGCAGTTCTTC. Translating it yields CASSGTARLDEQFF. The full variable domain, completed using reference TRBV2 and TRBJ2-1, is EPEVTQTPSHQVTQMGQEVILRCVPISNHLYFYWYRQILGQKVEFLVSFYNNEISEKSEIFDDQFSVERPDGSNFTLKIRSTKLEDSAMYFCASSGTARLDEQFFGPGTRLTVL.

The rearrangement uses TRBV29-1 and TRBJ2-4, with D possibly matching TRBD1 (6 bases). Germline CDR1 and CDR2: SQVTM and ANQGSEA. CDR3 size: 12 residues. Trimming removed 4 bases from V and 5 bases from J, with 9 bases in between. The CDR3 coding sequence is TGCAGCGTTGTGGGGGCGGAAAACATTCAGTACTTC. This encodes CSVVGAENIQYF.

The chain uses TRBV19 and TRBJ1-2; the D is unclear. V lost 0 bases, J lost 7 bases, and 15 bases lay in between. This CDR3 is 15 amino acids long. CDR1 is LNHDA and CDR2 is SQIVND in the germline V gene (reference sequence). CDR3: CASSIDRTLIGGYTF. CDR3 in DNA: TGTGCCAGTAGTATAGATCGAACCCTGATCGGTGGCTACACCTTC. Full variable domain (remainder filled in from reference TRBV19 and TRBJ1-2): DGGITQSPKYLFRKEGQNVTLSCEQNLNHDAMYWYRQDPGQGLRLIYYSQIVNDFQKGDIAEGYSVSREKKESFPLTVTSAQKNPTAFYLCASSIDRTLIGGYTFGSGTRLTVV.

The chain employs TRBV12-5 and TRBJ2-7; no firm D call. Trimming cost V 4 bases and J 0 bases, with 13 bases left between them. Germline V gives CDR1 LGHNT, CDR2 FRNRAP. The CDR3 is 15 amino acids. This CDR3 is CASGSAAPGSYEQYF. The CDR3 DNA reads TGTGCTAGTGGTTCCGCAGCTCCGGGCTCCTACGAGCAGTACTTC. The full variable domain, in which reference TRBV12-5 and TRBJ2-7 provide the parts outside the CDR3, is DARVTQTPRHKVTEMGQEVTMRCQPILGHNTVFWYRQTMMQGLELLAYFRNRAPLDDSGMPKDRFSAEMPDATLATLKIQPSEPRDSAVYFCASGSAAPGSYEQYFGPGTRLTVT.

This chain connects TRBV6-1 to TRBJ2-7; 12 bases agree with TRBD2. The trim removed 4 bases at V and 1 base at J, leaving 5 bases unmatched. The CDR3 extends over 16 amino acids. The germline V gene encodes CDR1 MNHNS and CDR2 SASEGT. The CDR3 DNA reads TGTGCCAGCAGTGGACTAGCGGGAGCTGGGTCCTACGAGCAGTACTTC. As protein: CASSGLAGAGSYEQYF.

The chain links TRBV6-1 to TRBJ2-7; D unclear. The germline CDR1 and CDR2 sequences are MNHNS and SASEGT. V lost 3 bases and J 1 base, leaving 13 bases between the germline ends. The CDR3 is 15 amino acids. The CDR3 loop reads CASSEFPPASYEQYF. In DNA form, the CDR3 reads TGTGCCAGCAGTGAGTTTCCGCCGGCGTCCTACGAGCAGTACTTC.

The chain links TRBV25-1 to TRBJ2-7, with 8 bases fitting TRBD1. The CDR3 contains 15 residues. Germline V lookup: CDR1 MGHDK, CDR2 SYGVNS. J lost 2 bases, V lost 5 bases, and 8 bases had no gene match. CDR3 nucleotides: TGTGCCAGCAGTCCCCTGACAGGGGCCGCCTACGAGCAGTACTTC. Its protein product is CASSPLTGAAYEQYF.

The J gene is TRBJ2-1, the V gene TRBV7-3, with 11 nucleotides matching TRBD2. This CDR3 is built from 14 residues. The J segment lost 9 bases and the V segment lost 4 bases, leaving 5 bases of the junction unmatched. Germline V lookup: CDR1 SGHTA, CDR2 FQGTGA. The CDR3 is CASSSSGTSGEQFF. CDR3 DNA: TGTGCCAGCAGCTCCTCCGGGACTAGCGGTGAGCAGTTCTTC.

The chain has TRBV7-9 and TRBJ2-2; 9 bases map to TRBD1. V lost 1 base, J lost 4 bases, and 4 bases stayed unmatched. Germline loops: CDR1 SEHNR, CDR2 FQNEAQ (reference sequence). This CDR3 has 16 residues. The CDR3 spells CASSLDGTGTTGELFF. CDR3 sequence (DNA): TGTGCCAGCAGCTTAGACGGGACAGGGACCACCGGGGAGCTGTTTTTT.

The V call is TRBV7-9, the J call TRBJ2-4; D ambiguous. CDR3 length equals 13 residues. The V gene's germline CDR1 is SEHNR and CDR2 FQNEAQ (reference sequence). V was shortened by 2 bases and J by 10 bases, with 12 bases between the two germline ends. The DNA for the CDR3 is TGTGCCAGCAGCTTAAACCCCGATGAAATTCAGTACTTC. Encoded protein: CASSLNPDEIQYF.

This clone was picked up one time. The V gene is TRBV7-9, the J gene TRBJ2-7; D is perhaps TRBD2 (6 bases). V lost 4 bases to trimming and J lost 3 bases, with 16 bases between them. From germline, CDR1 is SEHNR and CDR2 FQNEAQ (reference sequence). The CDR3 is made up of 15 amino acids. The CDR3 protein is CASSSAGTVFYEQYF. The DNA for the CDR3 is TGTGCCAGCAGCTCCGCGGGGACGGTGTTCTACGAGCAGTACTTC.

V is TRBV7-9 and J is TRBJ1-6; D may be TRBD1 (5 bases). Trimming took off 8 bases at V and 4 bases at J, with 21 bases between the two ends. Looked up from germline, CDR1 is SEHNR and CDR2 is FQNEAQ (reference sequence). The CDR3 covers 17 residues. The CDR3 sequence: CASRVEPAGEYNSPLHF. Here the CDR3 DNA reads TGTGCCAGCCGGGTCGAACCGGCGGGGGAATATAATTCACCCCTCCACTTT.

The gene calls are TRBV27 and TRBJ2-2; D remains unclear. This CDR3 contains 13 residues. Looked up from germline, CDR1 is MNHEY and CDR2 is SMNVEV (reference sequence). Deletions cut 5 bases from V and 8 bases from J, with 12 bases between. CDR3 loop: CASSLLSSGELFF. For the CDR3, the DNA is TGTGCCAGCAGTCTTCTGAGTTCTGGGGAGCTGTTTTTT.

In regard to this clone: One end of the junction does not line up with germline, which may come from a read error. The genes are TRBV2 and TRBJ1-1, with D maybe TRBD1 (5 bases). This CDR3 spans 8 amino acids. Germline loops: CDR1 SNHLY, CDR2 FYNNEI. CDR3 in DNA: TGTGCCGGGGGGGGTGAGCTCTTT. Translation: CAGGGELF. The variable domain in full, with the rest retrieved from reference TRBV2 and TRBJ1-1, is EPEVTQTPSHQVTQMGQEVILRCVPISNHLYFYWYRQILGQKVEFLVSFYNNEISEKSEIFDDQFSVERPDGSNFTLKIRSTKLEDSAMYFCAGGGELFGQGTRLTVV.

The rearrangement links TRBV9 to TRBJ2-1; the D is unclear. Germline assignment: CDR1 SGDLS and CDR2 YYNGEE. The CDR3 covers 13 residues. Trimming took off 0 bases at V and 10 bases at J, with 11 bases between the two ends. In nucleotides, the CDR3 is TGTGCCAGCAGCGTAGCAATGTCGGAGGAGCAGTTCTTC. Translating gives CASSVAMSEEQFF.

The chain joins TRBV27 to TRBJ2-3; no firm D call. The CDR3 totals 13 residues. Germline CDR1 reads MNHEY; CDR2 reads SMNVEV (reference sequence). V gave up 5 bases and J gave up 4 bases, with 10 bases separating them. The CDR3 region has the DNA TGTGCCAGCAGTCCGACCCCGCCAGATACGCAGTATTTT. This encodes CASSPTPPDTQYF.